The T cell receptor beta chain under discussion was sequenced for a study of blood T cells in healthy people across ages. This clonotype was picked up a small number of times. The CDR3 spans 12 residues. Germline-derived CDR1 and CDR2 are SEHNR and FQNEAQ (reference sequence). V gave up 7 bases and J gave up 7 bases, with 13 bases separating them. A second PCR of roughly 7 to 11 cycles used a sample-barcoded 5' primer and a J-beta primer mix. TCRdb ran MiXCR on the 5' RACE reads and lists one entry per CDR3 protein. The sample has 550,000 to 600,000 distinct CDR3 sequences; approximately 30% are singletons.

The specimen was blood. The TCR sequence derives from a woman in her seventies in good health. The rearrangement joins TRBV7-9 to TRBJ1-2; perhaps TRBD1 as D (5 bases). The CDR3 DNA reads as TGTGCCAGCACCGGGATGGGGGGTGGCTACACCTTC. Amino acid sequence: CASTGMGGGYTF.